The 9 T cell receptor beta chains given below trace back to one sample, sequenced in a study of blood T cell repertoires in COVID-19 (dated by TCRdb to about 2020). Library generation was performed with the immunoSEQ multiplex PCR assay. In its TCRdb copy, this immuneACCESS table keeps in-frame sequences only and misses some clones. Where compared with another copy, unresolved V genes explain less than half of these, and the others have no known cause. Counted in this sample were 180,000 or so clones; approximately 83% of them appeared once. The top ten clones comprise over 10% of the sample. Sequenced: PBMCs or T cells enriched from blood (not recorded which). Receptors originate from an older woman who had recovered from COVID-19.

J is TRBJ1-3 and V is TRBV6-6, with D perhaps TRBD1 (6 bases). Trimming took 3 bases from V and 6 from J, leaving 12 bases between them. The CDR3 has 14 amino acids. In germline, CDR1 is MNHNY, CDR2 SVGAGI (reference sequence). The CDR3 here is CASSYHTGTNTIYF. DNA of the CDR3: TGTGCCAGCAGTTATCACACAGGGACAAACACCATATATTTT.

This clone has a single count. The CDR3 coding sequence is TGTGCCAGCAGTGTTAGGGCTAGCGGGGGCCTAATCGACTACAATGAGCAGTTCTTC. Encoded protein: CASSVRASGGLIDYNEQFF. The V gene is TRBV2, the J gene TRBJ2-1; 10 positions agree with TRBD2. Trimming took 4 bases from V and 3 from J; bases not matched to a gene: 15. CDR1 is SNHLY and CDR2 is FYNNEI in the germline V gene. The CDR3 is 19 amino acids. Drawing the rest from reference TRBV2 and TRBJ2-1, the complete variable domain is EPEVTQTPSHQVTQMGQEVILRCVPISNHLYFYWYRQILGQKVEFLVSFYNNEISEKSEIFDDQFSVERPDGSNFTLKIRSTKLEDSAMYFCASSVRASGGLIDYNEQFFGPGTRLTVL.

The rearrangement joins TRBV9 to TRBJ2-2; no reliable D call. The CDR3 loop spans 12 amino acids. CDR1 and CDR2 (germline): SGDLS, YYNGEE. V lost 4 bases, J lost 8 bases, and 9 bases lay in between. The CDR3 here is CASSSPPGELFF. DNA for the CDR3: TGTGCCAGCAGCTCCCCCCCGGGGGAGCTGTTTTTT.

The CDR3 region has the DNA TGTGCCAGCAGCCGTCCCGGGACAGGGACAGATACGCAGTATTTT. Protein product: CASSRPGTGTDTQYF. The rearrangement joins TRBV28 to TRBJ2-3; 9 bases align to TRBD1. V trimming: 6 bases; J trimming: 3 bases; junction bases outside the gene matches: 7. The CDR3 totals 15 residues. In germline, CDR1 is MDHEN, CDR2 SYDVKM.

This chain connects TRBV3-1 (or the pseudogene TRBV3-2) to TRBJ2-3; D is uncertain. The CDR3 length is 16 residues. From germline, CDR1 is LGHDT and CDR2 YNNKEL (reference sequence). V was shortened by 4 bases and J by 0 bases, with 14 bases between the two germline ends. The CDR3 is CASSPRISTSTDTQYF. The CDR3 DNA follows: TGTGCCAGCAGCCCGCGGATTTCAACTAGCACAGATACGCAGTATTTT.

This clone was seen only a few times. The V call is TRBV5-1, the J call TRBJ1-6, with 11 bases fitting TRBD1. The CDR3 is made up of 16 amino acids. J was trimmed by 12 bases and V by 0 bases; bases with no gene match: 8. Germline V CDR1 and CDR2: SGHRS, YFSETQ. The CDR3 DNA is TGCGCCAGCAGCTTGGGTCTTGGGACAGGGGGTGAACCCCTCCACTTT. Its translation is CASSLGLGTGGEPLHF.

The chain carries TRBV6-1 and TRBJ1-1; TRBD1 is a possible D gene (6 bases). This CDR3 is built from 16 residues. V lost 4 bases, J lost 4 bases, and 19 bases lay in between. Germline CDR1 and CDR2: MNHNS and SASEGT. The CDR3 DNA is TGTGCCAGCAGTGTAGACAGGCCGAAAACGGGCACTGAAGCTTTCTTT. It encodes CASSVDRPKTGTEAFF.

The gene calls are TRBV4-2 and TRBJ1-2, with a possible D match to TRBD1 (5 bases). With 5 bases removed from V and 7 bases from J, the gap between germline ends came to 20 bases. CDR3 length: 15 residues. Germline V CDR1 and CDR2: LGHNA, YNFKEQ. The CDR3 coding sequence is TGTGCCAGCAGCACCACCCAGAGGAGTACAGGTGGCTACACCTTC. Protein sequence: CASSTTQRSTGGYTF.

The chain carries TRBV19 and TRBJ1-5; D unclear. Germline values: CDR1 LNHDA, CDR2 SQIVND (reference sequence). The CDR3 runs to 15 residues. Trimming left V 9 bases short and J 7 bases short, with 22 bases between. The CDR3 sequence is CASKTTPRGQQPQHF. The CDR3 DNA follows: TGTGCCAGCAAAACAACCCCCCGGGGTCAGCAGCCCCAGCATTTT.